Listed below are T cell receptor beta chains from one sample, sequenced in a study of blood T cells in healthy people across ages. TCRdb reanalysed the 5' RACE reads using MiXCR and keeps one entry per CDR3 protein. The top ten clones hold about 21% of a sample with around 1,800,000 distinct CDR3 sequences, 35% to 50% of them seen once. The material sequenced was blood. The receptors come from a human donor in good health. Both conserved end residues are part of each CDR3. The D gene is left open where the match is weak. Clone sizes are given selectively: once, few, many, or a class where the clone is expanded.

CDR3 | DNA | D | size | J | V
CASSQDHWDTGTQYF | TGCGCCAGCAGCCAAGATCATTGGGACACGGGGACCCAGTACTTC | NA | many | TRBJ2-5 | TRBV4-3
CASSEPGDRGVGYTF | TGTGCCAGCAGTGAACCCGGAGACAGGGGGGTCGGCTACACCTTC | TRBD1 | NA | TRBJ1-2 | TRBV12-3/TRBV12-4
CASSPHLAGGLSETQYF | TGTGCCAGCAGCCCTCATCTAGCGGGGGGGCTAAGTGAGACCCAGTACTTC | TRBD2 | NA | TRBJ2-5 | TRBV7-2
CAISEAGTNEQFF | TGTGCCATCAGTGAGGCCGGGACTAATGAGCAGTTCTTC | NA | NA | TRBJ2-1 | TRBV10-3
CASIDRGKGPSWGYTF | TGTGCCAGCATCGATAGGGGGAAGGGGCCGTCTTGGGGCTACACCTTC | NA | NA | TRBJ1-2 | TRBV2
CAWMGQGPDTQYF | TGTGCCTGGATGGGGCAGGGACCAGATACGCAGTATTTT | NA | NA | TRBJ2-3 | TRBV30
CASSPNPDTEAFF | TGTGCCAGCAGCCCAAACCCAGACACTGAAGCTTTCTTT | NA | once | TRBJ1-1 | TRBV5-6
CASSLAVLAGGPNNEQFF | TGTGCCAGCAGCCTGGCCGTCCTAGCGGGGGGGCCCAACAATGAGCAGTTCTTC | TRBD2 | NA | TRBJ2-1 | TRBV13
CASSSPIGTSGGPRSYEQYF | TGTGCCAGCAGCTCCCCCATAGGGACTAGCGGGGGGCCACGCTCCTACGAGCAGTACTTC | TRBD2 | NA | TRBJ2-7 | TRBV7-9
CASSLYQRGQYF | TGTGCCAGCAGCCTGTATCAACGCGGGCAGTACTTC | NA | NA | TRBJ2-5 | TRBV12-3/TRBV12-4
CATSSYGGTYEQYF | TGTGCCACCAGCAGCTACGGGGGAACCTACGAGCAGTACTTC | NA | NA | TRBJ2-7 | TRBV15
CSVGSASLGPDTQYF | TGCAGCGTTGGTTCGGCTAGCCTCGGTCCAGATACGCAGTATTTT | NA | NA | TRBJ2-3 | TRBV29-1
CASSQDHGRVAYGYTF | TGCGCCAGCAGCCAAGATCACGGCAGGGTCGCATATGGCTACACCTTC | NA | once | TRBJ1-2 | TRBV4-3
CASSLLSGGGEYF | TGTGCCAGCAGCTTGCTTAGCGGGGGCGGCGAGTACTTC | TRBD2 | NA | TRBJ2-7 | TRBV2
CSVDGDRRRHTDTQYF | TGCAGCGTTGACGGAGACAGGCGCCGCCACACAGATACGCAGTATTTT | NA | NA | TRBJ2-3 | TRBV29-1
CSARVDRGYQPQHF | TGCAGTGCTAGAGTAGACAGGGGTTATCAGCCCCAGCATTTT | TRBD1 | NA | TRBJ1-5 | TRBV20-1
CASSSTRAPGEQYF | TGTGCCAGCAGCTCCACCCGGGCCCCGGGGGAGCAGTACTTC | NA | NA | TRBJ2-7 | TRBV5-4
CASSLDRWADTQYF | TGTGCCAGCAGCTTAGATCGGTGGGCAGATACGCAGTATTTT | NA | NA | TRBJ2-3 | TRBV7-3
CASSPQTGGTYNEQFF | TGTGCCAGCAGCCCCCAGACAGGGGGCACCTACAATGAGCAGTTCTTC | TRBD1 | NA | TRBJ2-1 | TRBV18
CASSYSPEYEQYF | TGTGCCAGCAGTTACTCTCCAGAATACGAGCAGTACTTC | NA | NA | TRBJ2-7 | TRBV6-6
CSAWDRGTKIRGPDTQYF | TGCAGTGCTTGGGACAGGGGTACCAAAATCCGAGGCCCAGATACGCAGTATTTT | TRBD1 | NA | TRBJ2-3 | TRBV20-1
CASTSLGSNYGYTF | TGTGCCAGCACTAGCCTCGGGAGTAACTATGGCTACACCTTC | NA | NA | TRBJ1-2 | TRBV25-1
CASSFAGHKNTEAFF | TGCGCCAGCAGCTTCGCGGGACATAAGAACACTGAAGCTTTCTTT | NA | NA | TRBJ1-1 | TRBV5-1
CASSPDRVALPDTQYF | TGTGCCAGCAGCCCCGACAGGGTTGCCCTCCCAGATACGCAGTATTTT | TRBD1 | NA | TRBJ2-3 | TRBV6-6
CSASPGLHYEQYF | TGTAGTGCTAGTCCAGGGTTGCATTACGAGCAGTACTTC | NA | few | TRBJ2-7 | TRBV20-1
CSVGMTGTGRREQYF | TGCAGCGTTGGAATGACCGGGACAGGGCGACGCGAGCAGTACTTC | TRBD1 | NA | TRBJ2-7 | TRBV29-1